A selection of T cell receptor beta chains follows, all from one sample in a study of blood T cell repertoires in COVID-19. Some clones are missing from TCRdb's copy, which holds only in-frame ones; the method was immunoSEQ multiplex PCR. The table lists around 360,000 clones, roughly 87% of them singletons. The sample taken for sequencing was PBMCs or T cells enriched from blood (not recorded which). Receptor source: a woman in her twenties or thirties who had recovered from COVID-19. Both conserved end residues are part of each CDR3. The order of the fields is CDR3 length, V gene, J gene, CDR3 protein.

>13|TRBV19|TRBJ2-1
CASSRSGYNEQFF
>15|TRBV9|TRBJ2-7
CASSVDRGTPYEQYF
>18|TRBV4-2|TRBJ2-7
CASSPTVGGQGTTYEQYF
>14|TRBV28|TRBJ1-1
CASSNPSMNTEAFF
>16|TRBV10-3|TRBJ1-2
CAISEYGQGLDYGYTF
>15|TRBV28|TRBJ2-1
CASSFWRVSYNEQFF
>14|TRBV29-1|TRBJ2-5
CSVEVPGIGRSQYF
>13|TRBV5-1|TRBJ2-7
CASSRDGNYEQYF
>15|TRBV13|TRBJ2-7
CASSPAGQGAYEQYF
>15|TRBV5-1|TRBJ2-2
CASSLRLPNTGELFF
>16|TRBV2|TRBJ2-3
CASAGASGSWVDTQYF
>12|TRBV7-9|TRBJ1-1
CASRSGFGEAFF
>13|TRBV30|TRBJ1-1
CAWSVQWTREAFF
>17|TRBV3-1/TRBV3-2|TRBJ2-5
CASSQDPRTGLFETQYF
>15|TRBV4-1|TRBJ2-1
CASNTPSGGYNEQFF
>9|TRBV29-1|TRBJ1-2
CSVEGGYTF
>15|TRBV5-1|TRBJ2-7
CASSLDAGKSYEQYF
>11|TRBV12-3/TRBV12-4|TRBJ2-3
CASSRRDTQYF
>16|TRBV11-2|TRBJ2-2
CASSFAGIANTGELFF
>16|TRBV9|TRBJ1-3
CASSVDLDRTGNTIYF
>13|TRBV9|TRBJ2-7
CASSREGYDEQYF
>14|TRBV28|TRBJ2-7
CASKKGQMTYEQYF
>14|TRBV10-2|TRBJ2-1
CASAGTSGINEQFF
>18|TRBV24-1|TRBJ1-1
CATSDHTGTGAVNTEAFF
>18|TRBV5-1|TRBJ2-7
CASSLAGLAGVGSYEQYF
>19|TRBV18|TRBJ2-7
CASSPAPPSTSLLSYEQYF
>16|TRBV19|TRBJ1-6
CASSITNSGEGSPLHF
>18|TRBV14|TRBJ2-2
CASSPEWGIAGVHGELFF
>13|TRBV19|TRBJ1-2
CASSRDKIGGYTF
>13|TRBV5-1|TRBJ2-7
CASSLGPGGEQYF
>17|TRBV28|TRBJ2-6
CASSLGSVSLRANVLTF
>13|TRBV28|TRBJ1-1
CASSLAMNTEAFF
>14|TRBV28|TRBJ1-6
CASRRRPVNSPLHF
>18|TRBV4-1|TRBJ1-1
CASSQDRSRAGENTEAFF
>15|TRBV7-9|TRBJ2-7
CASSTETSGYYEQYF